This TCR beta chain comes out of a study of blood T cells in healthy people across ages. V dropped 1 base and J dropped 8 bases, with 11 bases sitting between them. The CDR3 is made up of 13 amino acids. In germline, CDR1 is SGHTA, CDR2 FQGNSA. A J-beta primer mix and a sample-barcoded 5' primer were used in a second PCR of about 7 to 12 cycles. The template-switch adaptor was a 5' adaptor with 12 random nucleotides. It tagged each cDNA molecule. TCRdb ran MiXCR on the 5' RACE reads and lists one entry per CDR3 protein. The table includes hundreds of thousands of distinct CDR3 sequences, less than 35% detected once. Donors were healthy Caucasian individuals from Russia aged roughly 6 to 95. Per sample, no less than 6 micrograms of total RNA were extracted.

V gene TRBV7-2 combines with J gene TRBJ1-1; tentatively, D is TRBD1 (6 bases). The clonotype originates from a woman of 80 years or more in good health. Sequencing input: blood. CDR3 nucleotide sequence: TGTGCCAGCAGCTTAGACAGGGAGGTCGAAGCTTTCTTT. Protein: CASSLDREVEAFF.